This is a list of T cell receptor beta chains from one sample in a study of siplizumab effects on memory and regulatory T cells. Assay: immunoSEQ multiplex PCR; the TCRdb copy retains only in-frame clones and omits some. The data contain more than 90,000 clones, around 90% of them singletons. Sequences were obtained from non-Treg CD4+ T cells sorted from blood. The receptors stem from a human donor in good health. CDR3s include the opening cysteine and the closing phenylalanine or tryptophan. Fields, in order: CDR3 protein, CDR3 DNA, CDR3 length, J gene, D gene, V gene. D genes are given only for firm matches.

CDR3 protein: CASSFNGNEQFF
CDR3 DNA: TGTGCCAGCAGTTTTAATGGGAATGAGCAGTTCTTC
CDR3 length: 12
J gene: TRBJ2-1
D gene: -
V gene: TRBV6-5

CDR3 protein: CASRDFRIFNEQFF
CDR3 DNA: TGTGCCAGCAGGGACTTTAGGATTTTTAATGAGCAGTTCTTC
CDR3 length: 14
J gene: TRBJ2-1
D gene: -
V gene: TRBV27

CDR3 protein: CASSFAGTSPPYYEQYF
CDR3 DNA: TGCGCCAGCAGCTTCGCCGGGACTAGCCCCCCCTACTACGAGCAGTACTTC
CDR3 length: 17
J gene: TRBJ2-7
D gene: TRBD2
V gene: TRBV5-1

CDR3 protein: CASSLATSKGYEQYF
CDR3 DNA: TGTGCCAGCAGCTTAGCTACTAGCAAGGGTTACGAGCAGTACTTC
CDR3 length: 15
J gene: TRBJ2-7
D gene: -
V gene: TRBV7-8

CDR3 protein: CASSEGYGTVNYGYTF
CDR3 DNA: TGTGCCAGCAGTGAAGGATACGGGACAGTTAACTATGGCTACACCTTC
CDR3 length: 16
J gene: TRBJ1-2
D gene: TRBD1
V gene: TRBV6-1

CDR3 protein: CASSPRWDTVRYGYTF
CDR3 DNA: TGTGCCAGCAGTCCCCGGTGGGACACCGTTAGGTATGGCTACACCTTC
CDR3 length: 16
J gene: TRBJ1-2
D gene: -
V gene: TRBV27

CDR3 protein: CSVRGLAVNTGELFF
CDR3 DNA: TGCAGCGTTCGGGGCCTAGCGGTGAACACCGGGGAGCTGTTTTTT
CDR3 length: 15
J gene: TRBJ2-2
D gene: TRBD2
V gene: TRBV29-1

CDR3 protein: CSVQRGQTNTGELFF
CDR3 DNA: TGCAGCGTTCAACGAGGACAGACCAACACCGGGGAGCTGTTTTTT
CDR3 length: 15
J gene: TRBJ2-2
D gene: -
V gene: TRBV29-1

CDR3 protein: CASSEAGVSSYEQYF
CDR3 DNA: TGTGCCAGCAGTGAAGCCGGGGTAAGCTCCTACGAGCAGTACTTC
CDR3 length: 15
J gene: TRBJ2-7
D gene: -
V gene: TRBV2

CDR3 protein: CASSLGLAGDEQYF
CDR3 DNA: TGTGCTAGCAGCTTAGGACTAGCGGGAGACGAGCAGTACTTC
CDR3 length: 14
J gene: TRBJ2-7
D gene: TRBD2
V gene: TRBV7-7